The present entry profiles one TCR beta chain with its context. Its antigen is as yet unknown. These data belong to a study of cytomegalovirus exposure and HLA in healthy donors. Study conclusions and caveats: Sequencing likely generated an artifact that appeared as a cluster of highly shared sequence variants.

Germline CDR1 reads MNHEY; CDR2 reads SMNVEV (reference sequence). The CDR3 is made up of 15 amino acids. Trimming cost V 8 bases and J 3 bases; bases outside gene matches: 10. PCR employed 60 Vbeta and 13 Jbeta primers. TCRdb keeps only in-frame clones here, not all; method: immunoSEQ multiplex PCR. The profile shows about 160,000 clones, roughly 70% of them singletons. Sequencing was performed on PBMCs. This rearrangement joins TRBV27 to TRBJ2-1; 7 nucleotides match TRBD1. This TCR was sampled from a man aged 35 to 55 in good health and CMV-seropositive. CDR3 protein: CASSGGQSFYNEQFF. For the CDR3, the DNA is TGTGCCAGCTCAGGGGGACAGTCCTTCTACAATGAGCAGTTCTTC.